The present T cell receptor (beta chain) was sequenced within a study of cytomegalovirus exposure and HLA in healthy donors (dated by TCRdb to the late 2010s). About the study as a whole: A later analysis indicated that the 110 or so validation repertoires were generated on the platform also employed for the approximately 700 repertoires of the first cohort. To predict cytomegalovirus infection status, the study brought together high-throughput TCR immunosequencing, statistical association of individual TCRs with disease status, and machine learning. The study aimed to test whether signatures of past pathogen exposure could be identified by cataloging public T cell receptors. Besides the first cohort of under 700 subjects, a separate validation cohort made up of about 120 different subjects was used. Results the study describes overall, beyond this receptor: Most TCR sequences were observed very rarely across donors, whereas some public TCRs were present in many individuals. Of the cluster scores, approximately 95% were above 0 in a later analysis, which found that TCRs clustered in the first cohort also tended to co-occur in the 95 to 150 validation repertoires. The authors suggested that the approach could potentially be generalized to other disease states and immunological phenotypes. In both the original and validation cohorts, the classifier was reported to diagnose cytomegalovirus status with high specificity and sensitivity. A few of the identified cytomegalovirus-associated TCR beta chains were confirmed in vitro to be specific for cytomegalovirus antigens. The validation cohort had no HLA typing available for a later analysis, so co-occurrence within that cohort was assessed over all 120 or so repertoires. The study listed 150 to 200 TCR beta chains as associated with cytomegalovirus.

To prepare the library, the immunoSEQ multiplex PCR assay was applied. Regarding the original processing steps: A statistical classification framework was built to diagnose cytomegalovirus status from the catalog of TCR beta chain sequences. What TCRdb holds here is the immuneACCESS table cut down to in-frame rearrangements. Part of the clones is not present; checked against another copy, under half of the missing clones reflect an unresolved V gene, and the others are unexplained. Clonal size and the V and J genes are those of that table, whereas D and trimming came from the DNA. The sample has under 300,000 clones on record, roughly 86% of them singletons. The ten top clones hold around 1.2% of the sample. The germline V gene supplies CDR1 SGHAT and CDR2 FQNNGV. Trimming takes 1 base from V and 7 bases from J, and the germline ends sit 17 bases apart. The CDR3 numbers 16 residues from cysteine through phenylalanine. Only the CDR3 DNA stays, 48 bases, in frame from base 1.

Donors formed part of the validation cohort, which comprised some 120 subjects and was distinct from the first cohort of under 800 subjects. On this clone: Its antigen is currently not known. No clone much larger than this one lies a single base away; base qualities are absent.

The sequencing sample was made of PBMCs. The origin of this receptor is a woman aged 25 to 39 in good health and CMV-seropositive. The chain links TRBV11-2 with TRBJ2-1, and perhaps TRBD2 as D gene, on 5 matching bases. This receptor has the CDR3 CASSLGASRLKNEQFF. The sequence in DNA is TGTGCCAGCAGCTTAGGGGCTAGCAGATTGAAAAATGAGCAGTTCTTC.